The rows below give T cell receptor beta chains drawn from one sample of a study of PD-1 blockade in classical Hodgkin lymphoma. Clones were sequenced by immunoSEQ multiplex PCR, and TCRdb holds only the in-frame ones, with some missing. The sample consists of 15,000 or so clones, around four fifths of them appearing once. Sequenced sample: peripheral blood mononuclear cells (PBMCs). All receptors come from a human donor with classical Hodgkin lymphoma. Both conserved end residues are part of each CDR3. The order of the fields is D gene, clone size, J gene, V gene, CDR3 DNA, CDR3 protein. A D gene is named only where the DNA matches it firmly. Size is omitted from some rows. Given values are once, few, many or a class for expanded clones.

. . TRBJ2-1 TRBV5-1 TGCGCCAGTGCCTTGGGGCTCGACAATGAGCAGTTCTTC CASALGLDNEQFF
TRBD2 . TRBJ2-5 TRBV4-1 TGCGCCAGCAGCCACCCCGGGACTAGCGGGATGAAGACCCAGTACTTC CASSHPGTSGMKTQYF
. few TRBJ2-7 TRBV14 TGTGCCAGCAGCCAAGATGGTAATGCAGGGCCATACGAGCAGTACTTC CASSQDGNAGPYEQYF
. . TRBJ2-5 TRBV19 TGTGCCAGTAGTATATGGGCAGACCAAGAGACCCAGTACTTC CASSIWADQETQYF
. . TRBJ2-3 TRBV4-2 TGTGCCAGCAGCCTCGGGACGGACGACCGCGGTACGCAGTATTTT CASSLGTDDRGTQYF
TRBD2 few TRBJ2-3 TRBV6-4 TGTGCCAGCAGTGACGAAGCGGGAGGGCCAGATACGCAGTATTTT CASSDEAGGPDTQYF
. . TRBJ1-4 TRBV6-9 TGTGCCAGCAGTTACTTAACCAGTAGGGAAAAACTGTTTTTT CASSYLTSREKLFF
. . TRBJ2-5 TRBV15 TGTGCCACCAGCAGAGATCTAGAGACATTTGAGACCCAGTACTTC CATSRDLETFETQYF
TRBD1 . TRBJ2-2 TRBV7-2 TGTGCCAGCAGCGCACGGACAGGGGGCACCGGGGAGCTGTTTTTT CASSARTGGTGELFF
TRBD2 . TRBJ2-1 TRBV9 TGTGCCAGCAGCGCCAGCGGGAGTTCCTACAATGAGCAGTTCTTC CASSASGSSYNEQFF
. . TRBJ1-1 TRBV7-2 TGTGCCAGCAGCCTTAACCCACCACCTCGGGCCGGGTCTTTCTTT CASSLNPPPRAGSFF
. . TRBJ2-7 TRBV11-2 TGTGCCAGCTCCGGTACTTACGAGCAGTACTTC CASSGTYEQYF
. . TRBJ2-1 TRBV4-1 TGCGCCAGCAGCCAAGATTGGGGCGGGGATCGGGTCTTC CASSQDWGGDRVF
. . TRBJ2-7 TRBV18 TGTGCCAGCTCTCCTGGCTACGAGCAGTACTTC CASSPGYEQYF
. . TRBJ2-7 TRBV28 TGTGCCCATAGGCGGCAGGCTGAAAACTACGAGCAGTACTTC CAHRRQAENYEQYF
TRBD2 . TRBJ2-3 TRBV5-1 TGCGCCAGCAGCTTGGGGGGACTAGCGGGAGGTCGGACAGATACGCAGTATTTT CASSLGGLAGGRTDTQYF
. . TRBJ2-1 TRBV12-5 TGTGCTAGTGGTTTAGCAGGGAGCAATGAGCAGTTCTTC CASGLAGSNEQFF
TRBD2 . TRBJ2-5 TRBV6-5 TGTGCCAGCCAACAGCGGGAGTGGGAGACCCAGTACTTC CASQQREWETQYF
. . TRBJ2-1 TRBV6-5 TGTGCCAGCAGTTACGCGGGATTAAGGAATGAGCAGTTCTTC CASSYAGLRNEQFF
TRBD1 . TRBJ1-6 TRBV5-1 TGCGCCAGCAGCTTGACAGGGGATTCACCCCTCCACTTT CASSLTGDSPLHF
. . TRBJ2-2 TRBV28 TGTGCCAGCAGTTTCCTACGATCCGGGGAGCTGTTTTTT CASSFLRSGELFF
TRBD1 . TRBJ1-2 TRBV7-9 TGTGCCAGCAGCGTCGTACAGGGGGCATGGGGCTACACCTTC CASSVVQGAWGYTF
TRBD1 . TRBJ1-1 TRBV7-9 TGTGCCAGCAGCTCAGGGACAGGGAACACTGAAGCTTTCTTT CASSSGTGNTEAFF
. . TRBJ1-4 TRBV5-1 TGCGCCAGCAGCTTCTCTGGAGGAGGAAGCGAAAAACTGTTTTTT CASSFSGGGSEKLFF
. . TRBJ2-1 TRBV19 TGTGCCAGTAGTGAACGGCCCTACAATGAGCAGTTCTTC CASSERPYNEQFF
. once TRBJ2-3 TRBV5-6 TGTGCCAGCAGCTTCGGTGATACGCAGTATTTT CASSFGDTQYF
. few TRBJ2-3 TRBV6-1 TGTGCCAGCAGTGACCCGGGACTGTACACAGATACGCAGTATTTT CASSDPGLYTDTQYF
TRBD1 few TRBJ1-5 TRBV6-1 TGTGCCAGCACGCGGAGCCAGGGGGCCCCACCTGAGCATTTT CASTRSQGAPPEHF
. . TRBJ2-7 TRBV28 TGTGCCAGCAGTTTCACTACTTACGAGCAGTACTTC CASSFTTYEQYF
. . TRBJ1-3 TRBV4-2 TGTGCCAGCAGCCAAGAAGACGGTTCTGGAAACACCATATATTTT CASSQEDGSGNTIYF
TRBD1 . TRBJ2-7 TRBV5-6 TGTGCCAGCAGCCTTACCCCGGACAGGGGCCCTTACGGCGAGCAGTACTTC CASSLTPDRGPYGEQYF
. . TRBJ2-5 TRBV7-7 TGTGCCAGCAGCCTGGGTCGACTAGTCCTCGGAGAGACCCAGTACTTC CASSLGRLVLGETQYF
. . TRBJ2-1 TRBV2 TGTGCCAGCAGTGTAGGAGGGACAACCTACAATGAGCAGTTCTTC CASSVGGTTYNEQFF
. . TRBJ2-2 TRBV28 TGTGCCAGCACCGCTAGCCCCGGGGAGCTGTTTTTT CASTASPGELFF
. . TRBJ1-3 TRBV28 TGTGCCAGCAGTTCACCTTCCTCAGGGTCCCTCTCTGGAAACACCATATATTTT CASSSPSSGSLSGNTIYF
. . TRBJ2-2 TRBV27 TGTGCCAGCAGTTTTCGGGCCGGGGAGCTGTTTTTT CASSFRAGELFF
TRBD1 . TRBJ2-1 TRBV19 TGTGCCAGTAGTATAGGGGGGACAGACAAGCAGTTCTTC CASSIGGTDKQFF
. . TRBJ1-6 TRBV5-6 TGTGCCAGCAGCTTGGCCGATGCCGGCGCAGCCCTCCACTTT CASSLADAGAALHF
. . TRBJ1-1 TRBV28 TGTGTGGCGAGGGAGAACACTGAAGCTTTCTTT CVARENTEAFF
. . TRBJ1-5 TRBV7-2 TGTGCCAGCAGCTTACAGTACCGACTAAGCAATCAGCCCCAGCATTTT CASSLQYRLSNQPQHF
. . TRBJ1-4 TRBV5-4 TGTGCCAGCAGCCCCGAGCCCGCAACTAATGAAAAACTGTTTTTT CASSPEPATNEKLFF